The present TCR beta chain was sequenced within a study of blood T cell repertoires in COVID-19. At the level of the study: Acute and convalescent COVID-19 specimens originated in the United States, Italy and Spain. PBMCs, B-cell-depleted T cells, or T cells were the source of the cDNA or gDNA that made up the material.

In the original analysis: Estimation of nucleated cell counts was performed using reference gene primer amplification. Clones were read by immunoSEQ multiplex PCR, and TCRdb kept only the in-frame ones, dropping some. The D gene and trimming were derived from the DNA, and the V and J assignments and clone size from that table. This table has 200,000 or so clones, around 87% appearing once. Participants' own reports of clinical history determined their cohort assignment. Germline CDR1 MDHEN, CDR2 SYDVKM. The CDR3 extends over 12 amino acids. V was pared by 5 bases and J by 5 bases, with 9 bases between.

The origin of this receptor is a woman between 18 and 29 years old in a cohort exposed to, infected with or recovered from COVID-19 (not recorded which). The chain carries TRBV28 and TRBJ1-2, with a tentative D call TRBD1 (6 bases). The sequenced sample consisted of PBMCs or T cells enriched from blood (not recorded which). Written as DNA, the CDR3 is TGTGCCAGCAGTAGCGACAGGTATGGCTACACCTTC. It codes for CASSSDRYGYTF.